This T cell receptor beta chain was sequenced for a study of STAT5B mutations in CD4+ large granular lymphocyte leukemia. Measured with immunoSEQ multiplex PCR; TCRdb has only the in-frame clones, and not every one. The sample lists 25,000 to 35,000 clones; approximately 71% were seen once. This clone was found once. Its antigen remains unknown. Study-wide results and caveats: Without HLA matching, higher CD4+ than CD8+ T-LGLL clonality could reflect small sample size.

The TCR was taken from a human donor in good health. Sequenced sample: CD4+ T cells from blood buffy coats.

Here the CDR3 DNA reads TGTGCCAGCAGTGAAGAGGCAGGACCTAATTCACCCCTCCACTTT. Translated: CASSEEAGPNSPLHF. V is TRBV6-1 and J is TRBJ1-6; D unresolved. The germline V and J ends were trimmed by 1 base and 6 bases, with 10 bases remaining between them. Germline CDR1 MNHNS, CDR2 SASEGT. This CDR3 is 15 amino acids long.